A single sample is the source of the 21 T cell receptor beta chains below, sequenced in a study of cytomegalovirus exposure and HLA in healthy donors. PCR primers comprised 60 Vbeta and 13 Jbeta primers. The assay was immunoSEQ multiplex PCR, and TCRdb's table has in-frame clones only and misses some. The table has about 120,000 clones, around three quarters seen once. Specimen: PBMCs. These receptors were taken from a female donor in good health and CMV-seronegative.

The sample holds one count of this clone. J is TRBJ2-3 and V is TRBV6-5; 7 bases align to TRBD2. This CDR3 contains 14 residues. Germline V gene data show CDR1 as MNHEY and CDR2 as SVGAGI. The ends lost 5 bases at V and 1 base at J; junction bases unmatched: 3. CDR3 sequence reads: CASSKREGTDTQYF. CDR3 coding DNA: TGTGCCAGCAGTAAGCGGGAAGGCACAGATACGCAGTATTTT.

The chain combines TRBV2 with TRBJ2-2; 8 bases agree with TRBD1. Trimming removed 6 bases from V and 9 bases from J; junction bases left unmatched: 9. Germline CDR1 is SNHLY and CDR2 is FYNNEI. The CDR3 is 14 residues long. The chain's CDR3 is CASSSAGGSRELFF. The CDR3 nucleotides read TGTGCCAGCAGCTCGGCAGGGGGCAGTCGGGAGCTGTTTTTT. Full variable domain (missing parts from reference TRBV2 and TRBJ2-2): EPEVTQTPSHQVTQMGQEVILRCVPISNHLYFYWYRQILGQKVEFLVSFYNNEISEKSEIFDDQFSVERPDGSNFTLKIRSTKLEDSAMYFCASSSAGGSRELFFGEGSRLTVL.

CDR3 residues: CASRWGLAVQVEQYF. Here the CDR3 DNA reads TGTGCCAGCAGGTGGGGACTAGCGGTTCAAGTCGAGCAGTACTTC. V gene TRBV6-1 combines with J gene TRBJ2-7; 11 positions agree with TRBD2. Germline V CDR1 and CDR2: MNHNS, SASEGT. V was clipped by 6 bases and J by 6 bases; unmatched bases: 10. The CDR3 has 15 residues.

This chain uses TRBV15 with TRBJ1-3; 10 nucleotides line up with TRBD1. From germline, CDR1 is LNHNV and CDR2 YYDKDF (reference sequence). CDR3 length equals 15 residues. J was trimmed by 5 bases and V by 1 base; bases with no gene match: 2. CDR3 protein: CATSRGGQGRNTIYF. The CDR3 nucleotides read TGTGCCACCAGCAGAGGGGGACAGGGGCGAAACACCATATATTTT.

DNA of the CDR3: TGTGCCTGGACCCGGACTAGCGGGTCCTACGAGCAGTACTTC. Its translation is CAWTRTSGSYEQYF. The rearrangement uses TRBV30 and TRBJ2-7; TRBD2 agrees at 11 bases. Germline loops: CDR1 GTSNPN, CDR2 SVGIG (reference sequence). Trimming cost V 4 bases and J 1 base; bases outside gene matches: 3. The CDR3 is made up of 14 amino acids. The whole variable domain, filled in from reference TRBV30 and TRBJ2-7, reads SQTIHQWPATLVQPVGSPLSLECTVEGTSNPNLYWYRQAAGRGLQLLFYSVGIGQISSEVPQNLSASRPQDRQFILSSKKLLLSDSGFYLCAWTRTSGSYEQYFGPGTRLTVT.

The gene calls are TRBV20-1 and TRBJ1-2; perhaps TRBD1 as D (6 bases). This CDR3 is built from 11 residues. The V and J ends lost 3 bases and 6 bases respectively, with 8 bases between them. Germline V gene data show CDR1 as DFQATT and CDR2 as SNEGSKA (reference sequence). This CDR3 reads CSARTGDGYTF. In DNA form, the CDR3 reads TGCAGTGCTAGGACAGGCGATGGCTACACCTTC.

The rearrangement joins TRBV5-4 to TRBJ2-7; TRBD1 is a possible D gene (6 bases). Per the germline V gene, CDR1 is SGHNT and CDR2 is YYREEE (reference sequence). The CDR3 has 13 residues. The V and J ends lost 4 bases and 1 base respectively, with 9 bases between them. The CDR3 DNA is TGTGCCAGCAGCACACAGGGTTCCTACGAGCAGTACTTC. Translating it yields CASSTQGSYEQYF.

CDR3: CASSQGYGGNEQFF. CDR3 bases: TGCGCCAGCAGCCAGGGATACGGGGGAAATGAGCAGTTCTTC. This chain connects TRBV4-1 to TRBJ2-1; maybe TRBD2 (6 bases). This CDR3 spans 14 amino acids. The germline V gene encodes CDR1 MGHRA and CDR2 YSYEKL. V lost 3 bases and J 7 bases, leaving 13 bases between the germline ends.

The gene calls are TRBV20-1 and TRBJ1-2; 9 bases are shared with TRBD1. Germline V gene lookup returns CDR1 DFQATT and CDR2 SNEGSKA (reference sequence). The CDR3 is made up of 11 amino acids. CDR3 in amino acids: CSLRQGGGYTF. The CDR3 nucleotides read TGCAGCCTTCGACAGGGGGGTGGCTACACCTTC.

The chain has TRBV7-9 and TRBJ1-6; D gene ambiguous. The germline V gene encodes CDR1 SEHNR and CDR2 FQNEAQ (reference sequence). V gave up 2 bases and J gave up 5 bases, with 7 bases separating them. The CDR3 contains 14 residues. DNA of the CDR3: TGTGCCAGCAGCTTAAACAGCAATAATTCACCCCTCCACTTT. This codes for CASSLNSNNSPLHF.

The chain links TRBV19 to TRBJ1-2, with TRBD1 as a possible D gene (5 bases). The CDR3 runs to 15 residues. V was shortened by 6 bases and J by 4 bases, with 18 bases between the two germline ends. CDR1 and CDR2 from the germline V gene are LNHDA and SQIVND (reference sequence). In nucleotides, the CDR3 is TGTGCCAGTAGCTCCGGTGGGGCCGGCTCCTATGGCTACACCTTC. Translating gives CASSSGGAGSYGYTF.

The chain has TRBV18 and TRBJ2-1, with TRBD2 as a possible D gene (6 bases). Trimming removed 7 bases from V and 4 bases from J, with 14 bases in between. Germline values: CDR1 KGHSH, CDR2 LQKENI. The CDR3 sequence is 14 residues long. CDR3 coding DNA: TGTGCCAGCTGGACCGGACTACTGTACAATGAGCAGTTCTTC. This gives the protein CASWTGLLYNEQFF. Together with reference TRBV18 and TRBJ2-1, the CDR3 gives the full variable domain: NAGVMQNPRHLVRRRGQEARLRCSPMKGHSHVYWYRQLPEEGLKFMVYLQKENIIDESGMPKERFSAEFPKEGPSILRIQQVVRGDSAAYFCASWTGLLYNEQFFGPGTRLTVL.

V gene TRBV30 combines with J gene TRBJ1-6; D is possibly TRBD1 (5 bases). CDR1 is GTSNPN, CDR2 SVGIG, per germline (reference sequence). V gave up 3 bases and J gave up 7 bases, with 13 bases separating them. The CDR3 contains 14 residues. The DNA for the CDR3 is TGTGCCTGGAGGGCAGGGTTCGCGAATTCACCCCTCCACTTT. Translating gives CAWRAGFANSPLHF.

For the CDR3, the DNA is TGCAGCGCTGGGGACATAGGGGGACACACCTTC. Amino acids: CSAGDIGGHTF. The V gene is TRBV29-1, the J gene TRBJ1-2; a weak D match, TRBD1 (6 bases). In germline, CDR1 is SQVTM, CDR2 ANQGSEA. Trimming pared 7 bases from V and 12 bases from J, leaving 18 bases between. This CDR3 comprises 11 residues.

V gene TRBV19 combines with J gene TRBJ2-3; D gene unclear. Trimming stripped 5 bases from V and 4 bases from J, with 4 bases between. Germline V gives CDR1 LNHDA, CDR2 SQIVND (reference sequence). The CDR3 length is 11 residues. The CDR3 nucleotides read TGTGCCAGTAGTGAGGCAGATACGCAGTATTTT. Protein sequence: CASSEADTQYF.

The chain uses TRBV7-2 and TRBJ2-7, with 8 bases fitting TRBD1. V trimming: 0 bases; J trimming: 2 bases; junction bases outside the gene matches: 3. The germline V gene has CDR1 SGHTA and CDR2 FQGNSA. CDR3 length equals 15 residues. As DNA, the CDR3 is TGTGCCAGCAGCTTAGCAGGACAGGGAACCTACGAGCAGTACTTC. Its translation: CASSLAGQGTYEQYF.

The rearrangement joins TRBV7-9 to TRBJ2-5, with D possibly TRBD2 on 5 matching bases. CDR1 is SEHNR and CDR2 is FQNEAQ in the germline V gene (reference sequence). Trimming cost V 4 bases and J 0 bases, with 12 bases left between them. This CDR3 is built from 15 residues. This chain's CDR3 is CASSSGMGHQETQYF. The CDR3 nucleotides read TGTGCCAGCAGCTCGGGGATGGGCCACCAAGAGACCCAGTACTTC.

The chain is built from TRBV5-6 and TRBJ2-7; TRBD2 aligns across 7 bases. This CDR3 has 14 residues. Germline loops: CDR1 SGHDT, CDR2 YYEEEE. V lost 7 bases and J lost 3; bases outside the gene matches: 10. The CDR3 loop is CASRGLADVYEQYF. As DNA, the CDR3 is TGTGCCAGCCGCGGGCTAGCGGACGTCTACGAGCAGTACTTC.

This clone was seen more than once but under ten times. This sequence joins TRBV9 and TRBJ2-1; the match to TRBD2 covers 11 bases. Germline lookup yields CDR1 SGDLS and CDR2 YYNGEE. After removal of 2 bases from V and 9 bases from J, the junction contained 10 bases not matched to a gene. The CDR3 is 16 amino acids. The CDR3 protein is CASSVGTSGSTGEQFF. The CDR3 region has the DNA TGTGCCAGCAGCGTTGGTACTAGCGGGAGTACTGGTGAGCAGTTCTTC.

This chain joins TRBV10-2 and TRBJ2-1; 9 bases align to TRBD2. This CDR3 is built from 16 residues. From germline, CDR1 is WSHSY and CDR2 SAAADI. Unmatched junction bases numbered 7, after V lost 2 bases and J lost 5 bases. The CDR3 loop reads CASSEGSGSSDNEQFF. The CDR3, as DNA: TGCGCCAGCAGTGAGGGTAGCGGGAGTTCAGACAATGAGCAGTTCTTC.

CDR3 nucleotides: TGTGCCAGTAGTATCAGGCAGGGCCCAAATCAGCCCCAGCATTTT. Amino acid sequence: CASSIRQGPNQPQHF. The chain recombines TRBV19 with TRBJ1-5; possibly TRBD1 for D (5 bases). CDR1 and CDR2 (germline): LNHDA, SQIVND (reference sequence). Trimming removed 3 bases from V and 4 bases from J, with 13 bases in between. This CDR3 spans 15 amino acids.